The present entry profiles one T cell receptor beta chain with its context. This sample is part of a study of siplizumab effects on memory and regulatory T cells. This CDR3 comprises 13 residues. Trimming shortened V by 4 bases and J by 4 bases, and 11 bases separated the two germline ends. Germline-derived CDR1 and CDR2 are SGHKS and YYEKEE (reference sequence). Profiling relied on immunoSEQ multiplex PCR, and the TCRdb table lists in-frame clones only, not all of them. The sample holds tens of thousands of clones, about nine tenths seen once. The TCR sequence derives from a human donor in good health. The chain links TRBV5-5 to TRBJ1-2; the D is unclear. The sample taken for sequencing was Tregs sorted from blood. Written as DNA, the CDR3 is TGTGCCAGCAGCCGGATCGAGATCTATGGCTACACCTTC. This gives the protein CASSRIEIYGYTF.